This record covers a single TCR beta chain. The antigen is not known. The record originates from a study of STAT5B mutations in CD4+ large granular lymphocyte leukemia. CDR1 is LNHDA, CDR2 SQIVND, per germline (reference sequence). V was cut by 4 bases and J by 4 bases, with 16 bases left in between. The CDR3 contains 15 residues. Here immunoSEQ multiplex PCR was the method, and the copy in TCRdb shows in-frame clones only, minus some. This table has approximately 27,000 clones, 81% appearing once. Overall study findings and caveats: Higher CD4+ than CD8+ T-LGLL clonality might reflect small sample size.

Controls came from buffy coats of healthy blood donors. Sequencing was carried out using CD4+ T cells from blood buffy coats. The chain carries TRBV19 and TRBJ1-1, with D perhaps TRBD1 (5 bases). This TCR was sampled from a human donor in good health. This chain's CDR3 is CASSTQPTGRTEAFF. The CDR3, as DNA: TGTGCCAGTAGTACACAGCCAACAGGTCGCACTGAAGCTTTCTTT.